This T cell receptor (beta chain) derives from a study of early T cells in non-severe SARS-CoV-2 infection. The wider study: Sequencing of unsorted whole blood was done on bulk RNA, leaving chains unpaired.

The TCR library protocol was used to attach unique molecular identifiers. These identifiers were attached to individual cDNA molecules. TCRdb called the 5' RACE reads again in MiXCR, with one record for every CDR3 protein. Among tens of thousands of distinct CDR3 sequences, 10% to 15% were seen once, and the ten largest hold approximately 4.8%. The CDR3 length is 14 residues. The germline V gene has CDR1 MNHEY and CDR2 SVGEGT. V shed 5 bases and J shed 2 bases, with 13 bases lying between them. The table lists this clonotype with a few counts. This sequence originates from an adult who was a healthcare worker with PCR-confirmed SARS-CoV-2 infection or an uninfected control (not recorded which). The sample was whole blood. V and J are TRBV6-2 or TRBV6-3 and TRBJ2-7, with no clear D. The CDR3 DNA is TGTGCCAGCAGTCAACAAGGGTTCACCTACGAGCAGTACTTC. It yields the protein CASSQQGFTYEQYF.